This T cell receptor (beta chain) comes out of a study of cytomegalovirus exposure and HLA in healthy donors. General study findings and limits: HLA-A and HLA-B allele assignments for most subjects were reportedly predicted accurately using TCR beta sequences. Later work associated roughly 15,000 TCR beta sequences with HLA alleles at 0.05 false discovery rate.

On this clone itself: What it binds is unknown.

V lost 4 bases to trimming and J lost 8 bases; unmatched junction nucleotides: 11. Germline V gives CDR1 SGHNT, CDR2 YYREEE (reference sequence). CDR3 length equals 14 residues. The PCR was carried out with 60 Vbeta primers and 13 Jbeta primers. TCRdb keeps only in-frame clones here, not all; method: immunoSEQ multiplex PCR. The profile shows about 78,000 clones, about 78% of them singletons. This TCR was sampled from a male donor in good health and CMV-seronegative. The chain carries TRBV5-4 and TRBJ1-2, with 7 nucleotides matching TRBD1. What was sequenced was PBMCs. This chain's CDR3 is CASSRDSGGVGYTF. CDR3 bases: TGTGCCAGCAGCAGGGACAGTGGCGGGGTAGGCTACACCTTC.